The entry below describes one TCR beta chain. Antigen unknown. CD4+ cells yielded CD45RA+ naive and CD45RA-negative memory subsets. The data derive from a study of shared clonotypes between healthy human individuals. Study outcomes and limitations: Memory subsets had estimated richness that was generally smaller than that of naive subsets. Relative to clonotypes present in all four donors, those not shared had lower generation probabilities.

At a deep level, the assay was run. The method was immunoSEQ multiplex PCR; TCRdb's version includes in-frame clones alone and lacks a portion of them. The sample shows fewer than 1.8 million clones, about 98.5% of them seen only once. This clonotype was obtained from a man aged 25-45 years in good health. Sequenced sample: naive CD4+ T cells sorted from blood. Subset in this sample: CD45RA+ positively selected.

The CDR3, as DNA: TGTGCCAGCAGCTTGAGACTAGCGGGATTCAATGAGCAGTTCTTC. This codes for CASSLRLAGFNEQFF. This chain connects TRBV11-3 to TRBJ2-1; 11 positions agree with TRBD2. In germline, CDR1 is SGHNT, CDR2 YENEEA. J gave up 6 bases and V 3 bases, and 4 bases lay outside the gene matches. CDR3 length: 15 residues. Combining the CDR3 with reference TRBV11-3 and TRBJ2-1 gives the whole variable domain EAGVVQSPRYKIIEKKQPVAFWCNPISGHNTLYWYLQNLGQGPELLIRYENEEAVDDSQLPKDRFSAERLKGVDSTLKIQPAELGDSAVYLCASSLRLAGFNEQFFGPGTRLTVL.